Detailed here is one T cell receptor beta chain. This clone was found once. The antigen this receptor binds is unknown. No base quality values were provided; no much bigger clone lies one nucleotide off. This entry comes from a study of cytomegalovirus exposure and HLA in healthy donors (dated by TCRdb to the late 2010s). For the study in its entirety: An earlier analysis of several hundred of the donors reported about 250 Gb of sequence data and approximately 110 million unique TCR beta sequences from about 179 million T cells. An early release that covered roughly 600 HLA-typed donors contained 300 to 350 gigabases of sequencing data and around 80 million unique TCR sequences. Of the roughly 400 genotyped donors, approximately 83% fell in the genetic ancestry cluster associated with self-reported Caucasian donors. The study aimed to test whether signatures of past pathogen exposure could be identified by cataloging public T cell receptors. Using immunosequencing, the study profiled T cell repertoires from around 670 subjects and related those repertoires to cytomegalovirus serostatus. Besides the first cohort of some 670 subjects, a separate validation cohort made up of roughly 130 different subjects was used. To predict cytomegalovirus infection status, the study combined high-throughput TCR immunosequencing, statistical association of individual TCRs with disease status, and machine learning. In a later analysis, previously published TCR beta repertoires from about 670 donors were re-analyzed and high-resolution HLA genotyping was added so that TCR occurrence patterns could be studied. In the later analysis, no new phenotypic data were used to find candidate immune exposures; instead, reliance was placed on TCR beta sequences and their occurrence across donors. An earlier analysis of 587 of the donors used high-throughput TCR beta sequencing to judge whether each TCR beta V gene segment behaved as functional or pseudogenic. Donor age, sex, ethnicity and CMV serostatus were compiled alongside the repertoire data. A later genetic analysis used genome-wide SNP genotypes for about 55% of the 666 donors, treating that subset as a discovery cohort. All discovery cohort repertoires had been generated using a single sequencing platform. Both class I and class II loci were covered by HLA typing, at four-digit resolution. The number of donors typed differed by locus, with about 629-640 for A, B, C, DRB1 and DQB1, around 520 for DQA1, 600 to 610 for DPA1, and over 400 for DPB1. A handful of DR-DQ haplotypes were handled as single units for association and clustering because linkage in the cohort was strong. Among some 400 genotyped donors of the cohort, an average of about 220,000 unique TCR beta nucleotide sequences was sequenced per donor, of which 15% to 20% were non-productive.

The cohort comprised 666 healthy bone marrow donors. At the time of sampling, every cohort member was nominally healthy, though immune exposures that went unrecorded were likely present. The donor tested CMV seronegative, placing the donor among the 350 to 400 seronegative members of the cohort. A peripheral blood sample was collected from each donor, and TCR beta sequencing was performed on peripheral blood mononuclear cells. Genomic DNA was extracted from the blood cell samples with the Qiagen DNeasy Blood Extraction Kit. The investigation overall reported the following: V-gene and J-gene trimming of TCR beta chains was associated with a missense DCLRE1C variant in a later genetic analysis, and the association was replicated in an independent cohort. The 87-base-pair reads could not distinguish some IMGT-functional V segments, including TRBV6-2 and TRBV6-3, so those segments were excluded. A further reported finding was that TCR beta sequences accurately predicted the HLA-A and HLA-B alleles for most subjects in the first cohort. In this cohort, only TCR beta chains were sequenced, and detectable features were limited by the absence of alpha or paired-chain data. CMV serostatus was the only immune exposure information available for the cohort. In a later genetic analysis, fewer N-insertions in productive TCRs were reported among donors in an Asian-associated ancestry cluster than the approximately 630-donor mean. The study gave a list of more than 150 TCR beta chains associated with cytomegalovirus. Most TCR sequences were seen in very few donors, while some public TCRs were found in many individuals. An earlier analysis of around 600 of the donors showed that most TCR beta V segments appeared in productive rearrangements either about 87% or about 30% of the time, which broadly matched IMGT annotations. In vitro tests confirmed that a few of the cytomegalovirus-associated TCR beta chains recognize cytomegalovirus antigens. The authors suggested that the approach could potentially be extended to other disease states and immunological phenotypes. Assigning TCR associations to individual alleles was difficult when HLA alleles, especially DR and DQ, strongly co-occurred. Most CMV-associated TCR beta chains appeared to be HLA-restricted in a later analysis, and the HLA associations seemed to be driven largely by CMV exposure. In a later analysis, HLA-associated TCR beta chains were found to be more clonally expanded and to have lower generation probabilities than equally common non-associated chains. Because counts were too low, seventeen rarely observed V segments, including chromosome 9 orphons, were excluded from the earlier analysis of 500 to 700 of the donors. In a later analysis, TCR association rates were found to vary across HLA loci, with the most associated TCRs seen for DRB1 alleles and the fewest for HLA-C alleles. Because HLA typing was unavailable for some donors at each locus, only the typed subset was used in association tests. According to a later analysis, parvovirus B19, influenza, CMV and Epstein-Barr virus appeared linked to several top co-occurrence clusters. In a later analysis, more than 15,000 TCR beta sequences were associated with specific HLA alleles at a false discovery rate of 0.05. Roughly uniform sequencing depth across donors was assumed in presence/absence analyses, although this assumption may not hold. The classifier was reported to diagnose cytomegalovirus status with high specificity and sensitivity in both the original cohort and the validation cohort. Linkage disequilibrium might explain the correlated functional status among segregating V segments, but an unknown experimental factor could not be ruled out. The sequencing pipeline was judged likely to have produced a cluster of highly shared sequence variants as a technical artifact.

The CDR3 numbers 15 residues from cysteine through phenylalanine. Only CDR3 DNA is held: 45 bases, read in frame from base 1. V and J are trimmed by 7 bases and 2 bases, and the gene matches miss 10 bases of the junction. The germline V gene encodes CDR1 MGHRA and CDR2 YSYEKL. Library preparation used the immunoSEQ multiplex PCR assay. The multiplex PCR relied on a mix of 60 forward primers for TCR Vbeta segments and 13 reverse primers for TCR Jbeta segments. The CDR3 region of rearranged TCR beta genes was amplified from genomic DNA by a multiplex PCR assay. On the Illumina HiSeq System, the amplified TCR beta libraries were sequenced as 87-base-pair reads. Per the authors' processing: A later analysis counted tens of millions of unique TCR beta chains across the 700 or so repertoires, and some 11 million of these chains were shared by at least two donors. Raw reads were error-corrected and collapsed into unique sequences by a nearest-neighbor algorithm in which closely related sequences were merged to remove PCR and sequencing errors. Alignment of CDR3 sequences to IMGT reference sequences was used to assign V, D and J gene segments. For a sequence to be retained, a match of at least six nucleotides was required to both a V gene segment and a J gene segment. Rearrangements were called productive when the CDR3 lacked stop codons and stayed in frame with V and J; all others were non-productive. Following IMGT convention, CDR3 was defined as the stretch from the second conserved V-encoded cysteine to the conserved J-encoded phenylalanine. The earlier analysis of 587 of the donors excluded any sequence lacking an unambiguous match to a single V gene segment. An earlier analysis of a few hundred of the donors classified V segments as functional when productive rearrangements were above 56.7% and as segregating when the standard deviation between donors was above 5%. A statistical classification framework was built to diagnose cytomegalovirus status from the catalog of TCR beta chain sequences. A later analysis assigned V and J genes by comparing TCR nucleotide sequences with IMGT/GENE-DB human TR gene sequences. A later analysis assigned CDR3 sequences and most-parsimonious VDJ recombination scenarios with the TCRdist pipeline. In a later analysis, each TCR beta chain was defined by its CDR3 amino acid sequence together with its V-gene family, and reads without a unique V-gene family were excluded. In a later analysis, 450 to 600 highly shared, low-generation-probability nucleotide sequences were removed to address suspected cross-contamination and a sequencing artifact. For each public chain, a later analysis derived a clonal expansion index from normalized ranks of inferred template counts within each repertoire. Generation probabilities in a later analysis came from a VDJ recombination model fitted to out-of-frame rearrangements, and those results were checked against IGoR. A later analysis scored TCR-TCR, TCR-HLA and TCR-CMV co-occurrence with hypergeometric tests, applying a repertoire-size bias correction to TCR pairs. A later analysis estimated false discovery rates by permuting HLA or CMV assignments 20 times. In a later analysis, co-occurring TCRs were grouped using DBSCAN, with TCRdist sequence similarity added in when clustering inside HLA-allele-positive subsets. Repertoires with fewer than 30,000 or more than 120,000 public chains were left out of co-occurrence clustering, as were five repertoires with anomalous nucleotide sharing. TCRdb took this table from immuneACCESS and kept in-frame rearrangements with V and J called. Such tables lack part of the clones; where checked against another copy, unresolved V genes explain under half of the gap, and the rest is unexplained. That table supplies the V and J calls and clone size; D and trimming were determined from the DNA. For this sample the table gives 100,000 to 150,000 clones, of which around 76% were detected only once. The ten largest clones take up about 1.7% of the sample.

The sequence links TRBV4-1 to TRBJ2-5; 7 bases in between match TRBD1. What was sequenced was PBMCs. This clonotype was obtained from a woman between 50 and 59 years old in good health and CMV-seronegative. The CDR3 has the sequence CASTPTTGIQETQYF. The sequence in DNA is TGCGCCAGCACACCGACGACAGGGATACAAGAGACCCAGTACTTC.